This passage covers 21 T cell receptor beta chains from one sample sequenced in a study of metastatic and nonmetastatic thyroid tumors. Patients were all untreated before their thyroid surgery. From the PCR reads, TCRdb re-called clones with MiXCR. The table shows approximately 35,000 clones, with approximately 34% occurring only once. Sequencing used tumor tissue. Receptor source: a female donor with papillary thyroid cancer or a benign thyroid nodule (not recorded which). Some clones in this sample may be carry-over from other donors' samples.

The V and J genes are TRBV11-2 and TRBJ2-2; 9 nucleotides line up with TRBD2. The germline V gene encodes CDR1 SGHAT and CDR2 FQNNGV. Trimming removed 4 bases from V and 7 bases from J; junction bases left unmatched: 16. The CDR3 loop spans 18 amino acids. In DNA, the CDR3 is TGTGCCAGCAGCTCCCCGCGGGGTAGCGGGAGTCCGATCGGGGAGCTGTTTTTT. Translation: CASSSPRGSGSPIGELFF.

This rearrangement joins TRBV19 to TRBJ2-7, with 16 bases fitting TRBD2. Germline CDR1 is LNHDA and CDR2 is SQIVND (reference sequence). With V trimmed by 5 bases and J by 1 base, 8 bases remained unmatched. The length of the CDR3 is 18 residues. Written as DNA, the CDR3 is TGTGCCAGTAGTCCGTTACCGGGACTAGCGGGAGGGTCCTACGAGCAGTACTTC. It encodes CASSPLPGLAGGSYEQYF.

The gene calls are TRBV10-1 and TRBJ2-2; unclear D gene. V gave up 2 bases and J gave up 7 bases, with 8 bases separating them. Germline lookup yields CDR1 WNHNN and CDR2 SYGVQD (reference sequence). This CDR3 has 13 residues. The CDR3 DNA follows: TGCGCCAGCAGTGAGGACCGACTCGGGGAGCTGTTTTTT. Translated: CASSEDRLGELFF.

J is TRBJ2-7 and V is TRBV10-3; possibly TRBD2 for D (5 bases). Germline V gene data show CDR1 as ENHRY and CDR2 as SYGVKD. Between the trimmed V and J ends, which lost 10 bases and 5 bases, there was a span of 12 bases. This CDR3 region has 11 residues. The CDR3, as DNA: TGTGCCACCGAGGAGGCGGACGAGCAGTACTTC. Its translation is CATEEADEQYF.

This clone was seen many times. The chain couples TRBV5-6 to TRBJ2-3; 11 positions match TRBD2. Germline V CDR1 and CDR2: SGHDT, YYEEEE. J was trimmed by 5 bases and V by 2 bases; bases with no gene match: 13. The CDR3 is made up of 18 amino acids. CDR3 nucleotides: TGTGCCAGCAGCTTACCTTTCACTAGCGGGAGAGGGGGAGATACGCAGTATTTT. It yields the protein CASSLPFTSGRGGDTQYF.

The V call is TRBV19, the J call TRBJ1-6; D may be TRBD1 (5 bases). CDR1 is LNHDA, CDR2 SQIVND, per germline (reference sequence). The CDR3 is 15 residues long. The V end was cut by 4 bases, the J end by 7 bases, with 14 bases between. CDR3 residues: CASSSFRESNSPLHF. The CDR3 nucleotides read TGTGCCAGTAGTAGCTTCAGGGAAAGCAATTCACCCCTCCACTTT.

This clone was found a few times. A much larger clone lies one base from this, so it may be a read error. This sequence joins TRBV28 and TRBJ1-1; no clear D. V shed 8 bases and J shed 1 base, with 14 bases lying between them. This CDR3 is 14 amino acids long. Germline CDR1 and CDR2: MDHEN and SYDVKM. The CDR3 DNA is TGTGCCAGCGGCCGCCAGTCAGGGAACACTGAAGCTTTCTTT. It translates to CASGRQSGNTEAFF.

V gene TRBV19 combines with J gene TRBJ1-2, with a weak D call TRBD1 (5 bases). V was cut by 8 bases and J by 4 bases, with 14 bases left in between. Germline V gene data show CDR1 as LNHDA and CDR2 as SQIVND (reference sequence). This CDR3 has 13 amino acids. As DNA, the CDR3 is TGTGCCAGTGAGGGACTCAACCTCTATGGCTACACCTTC. Amino acid sequence: CASEGLNLYGYTF. Full variable domain (outside the CDR3, taken from reference TRBV19 and TRBJ1-2): DGGITQSPKYLFRKEGQNVTLSCEQNLNHDAMYWYRQDPGQGLRLIYYSQIVNDFQKGDIAEGYSVSREKKESFPLTVTSAQKNPTAFYLCASEGLNLYGYTFGSGTRLTVV.

CDR3 sequence (DNA): TGTGCCAGCAGTTACCTAAGGGCGTCGGGGAGTGCGAGTAACGGCTACACCTTC. Translation: CASSYLRASGSASNGYTF. The gene calls are TRBV6-2 or TRBV6-3 and TRBJ1-2; D remains ambiguous. This CDR3 spans 18 amino acids. V shed 2 bases and J shed 8 bases, with 27 bases lying between them. Looked up from germline, CDR1 is MNHEY and CDR2 is SVGEGT.

The chain joins TRBV20-1 to TRBJ1-5; 9 bases align to TRBD1. The germline V gene has CDR1 DFQATT and CDR2 SNEGSKA (reference sequence). Trimming removed 7 bases from V and 5 bases from J; junction bases left unmatched: 3. CDR3 size: 12 residues. DNA of the CDR3: TGCAGTGGACAGGGGGGGGATCAGCCCCAGCATTTT. Translation gives CSGQGGDQPQHF.

This clone occurred a few times. This sequence joins TRBV6-2 or TRBV6-3 and TRBJ1-2; D uncertain. V lost 6 bases and J 5 bases, leaving 19 bases between the germline ends. The germline CDR1 and CDR2 sequences are MNHEY and SVGEGT. The CDR3 totals 15 residues. This CDR3 is CASRPRSGGLYGYTF. DNA for the CDR3: TGTGCCAGCAGACCCCGGTCCGGTGGGCTTTATGGCTACACCTTC.

This clone showed up just a few times. The J gene is TRBJ1-2, the V gene TRBV28, with D maybe TRBD1 (6 bases). V was cut by 8 bases and J by 1 base, with 11 bases left in between. This CDR3 comprises 13 residues. Germline CDR1 MDHEN, CDR2 SYDVKM. CDR3 amino acids: CASLGGLNYGYTF. The CDR3 DNA reads TGTGCCAGCTTGGGGGGCCTTAACTATGGCTACACCTTC.

V is TRBV3-1 and J is TRBJ2-3, with unresolved D. V was shortened by 3 bases and J by 4 bases, with 2 bases between the two germline ends. Per germline, CDR1 LGHDT and CDR2 YNNKEL (reference sequence). CDR3 length: 11 amino acids. The DNA of the CDR3 is TGTGCCAGCAGCCACGCAGATACGCAGTATTTT. It yields the protein CASSHADTQYF.

In its sample, this clone was seen a few times. This sequence joins TRBV20-1 and TRBJ2-3; 9 bases line up with TRBD2. V lost 4 bases and J lost 0; bases outside the gene matches: 5. CDR3 length: 15 residues. CDR1 and CDR2 (germline): DFQATT, SNEGSKA (reference sequence). Here the CDR3 reads CSATRAGGSTDTQYF. As DNA, the CDR3 is TGCAGTGCTACCCGAGCGGGAGGAAGCACAGATACGCAGTATTTT.

The rearrangement joins TRBV2 to TRBJ2-4, with 10 nucleotides matching TRBD2. V lost 8 bases, J lost 2 bases, and 6 bases stayed unmatched. The CDR3 runs 15 residues. Germline V lookup: CDR1 SNHLY, CDR2 FYNNEI. CDR3 nucleotides: TGTGCCAGCCGGGAGCGGGAGGGACCCAAAAACATTCAGTACTTC. It codes for CASREREGPKNIQYF.

The J gene is TRBJ1-5, the V gene TRBV30; TRBD1 matches at 7 bases. Germline trimming cut 5 bases from V and 1 base from J; bases unmatched to any gene: 2. Germline V gene lookup returns CDR1 GTSNPN and CDR2 SVGIG (reference sequence). The CDR3 runs to 13 residues. This chain's CDR3 is CAWEQGSNQPQHF. CDR3 sequence (DNA): TGTGCCTGGGAACAGGGGAGCAATCAGCCCCAGCATTTT.

The V and J genes are TRBV24-1 and TRBJ2-7; unclear D gene. With 8 bases removed from V and 3 bases from J, the gap between germline ends came to 16 bases. CDR3 length: 14 residues. Germline values: CDR1 KGHDR, CDR2 SFDVKD. The CDR3 loop reads CATMAGPNSYEQYF. The CDR3 DNA is TGTGCCACCATGGCCGGACCGAACAGCTACGAGCAGTACTTC.

This clone was picked up many times. The chain employs TRBV7-2 and TRBJ2-3; perhaps TRBD2 as D (6 bases). This CDR3 contains 15 residues. V was trimmed by 1 base and J by 5 bases, leaving 13 bases between them. Germline assignment: CDR1 SGHTA and CDR2 FQGNSA. The DNA of the CDR3 is TGTGCCAGCAGCTTAGGGCCCCGGGGGAAAGATACGCAGTATTTT. It encodes CASSLGPRGKDTQYF.

This clone was recorded a few times. The CDR3 protein is CATRRDSPYEQYF. CDR3 nucleotides: TGTGCCACCCGCCGGGACAGCCCCTACGAGCAGTACTTC. The chain is built from TRBV6-1 and TRBJ2-7; 7 bases match TRBD1. The germline V gene has CDR1 MNHNS and CDR2 SASEGT. The ends lost 10 bases at V and 2 bases at J; junction bases unmatched: 8. The CDR3 runs 13 residues.

The rearrangement uses TRBV20-1 and TRBJ2-5, with unresolved D. There are 14 residues in the CDR3. Trimming took off 0 bases at V and 4 bases at J, with 12 bases between the two ends. CDR1 DFQATT and CDR2 SNEGSKA come from the germline V gene (reference sequence). The CDR3 sequence: CSARDSRSGETQYF. The CDR3 DNA reads as TGCAGTGCTAGAGACTCCCGGTCGGGAGAGACCCAGTACTTC.

This clone was observed a few times. The chain couples TRBV12-3 or TRBV12-4 to TRBJ2-2; TRBD2 agrees at 14 bases. The trim removed 6 bases at V and 7 bases at J, leaving 4 bases unmatched. The CDR3 is made up of 15 amino acids. For the CDR3, the DNA is TGTGCCAGCAGGCTAGGACTAGCGGGAGGCGGGGAGCTGTTTTTT. Amino acid sequence: CASRLGLAGGGELFF.